Following are 14 T cell receptor beta chains from one sample sequenced in a study of blood T cell repertoires in COVID-19. Sequenced by immunoSEQ multiplex PCR; TCRdb stores in-frame clones only, minus some. The repertoire includes 100,000 or so clones, about two thirds of them detected once, and approximately 15% sits in the top ten. Sequencing was performed on peripheral blood. The receptor source for this set is an elderly woman with acute or convalescent COVID-19.

The chain is built from TRBV6-5 and TRBJ1-5; D uncertain. The germline V gene encodes CDR1 MNHEY and CDR2 SVGAGI. CDR3 length: 14 residues. Trimming removed 0 bases at V and 6 bases at J, with 9 bases between. Written as DNA, the CDR3 is TGTGCCAGCAGTTACTCCGAGGGCAGTCAGCCCCAGCATTTT. Translating it yields CASSYSEGSQPQHF.

This chain uses TRBV5-4 with TRBJ1-1, with a tentative D call TRBD1 (6 bases). V lost 1 base to trimming and J lost 0 bases, with 7 bases between them. Germline CDR1 SGHNT, CDR2 YYREEE (reference sequence). The CDR3 consists of 14 residues. The DNA for the CDR3 is TGTGCCAGCAGCTTGACAGGGATGAACACTGAAGCTTTCTTT. Residues: CASSLTGMNTEAFF. Together with reference TRBV5-4 and TRBJ1-1, the CDR3 gives the full variable domain: ETGVTQSPTHLIKTRGQQVTLRCSSQSGHNTVSWYQQALGQGPQFIFQYYREEENGRGNFPPRFSGLQFPNYSSELNVNALELDDSALYLCASSLTGMNTEAFFGQGTRLTVV.

The sample holds one count of this clone. The chain recombines TRBV12-3 or TRBV12-4 with TRBJ1-2, with D possibly TRBD1 on 6 matching bases. This CDR3 has 13 amino acids. The V end was cut by 4 bases, the J end by 5 bases, with 11 bases between. Here the CDR3 DNA reads TGTGCCAGCAGTTGGGGGGGCGCGTATGGCTACACCTTC. This codes for CASSWGGAYGYTF.

The chain carries TRBV19 and TRBJ2-7, with TRBD1 matching 8 bases. J gave up 1 base and V 4 bases, and 3 bases lay outside the gene matches. Germline V gene data show CDR1 as LNHDA and CDR2 as SQIVND (reference sequence). This CDR3 is 14 amino acids long. This CDR3 reads CASSRQGSSYEQYF. The CDR3 coding sequence is TGTGCCAGTAGTAGACAGGGGTCTTCCTACGAGCAGTACTTC. The full variable domain, in which reference TRBV19 and TRBJ2-7 provide the parts outside the CDR3, is DGGITQSPKYLFRKEGQNVTLSCEQNLNHDAMYWYRQDPGQGLRLIYYSQIVNDFQKGDIAEGYSVSREKKESFPLTVTSAQKNPTAFYLCASSRQGSSYEQYFGPGTRLTVT.

The J gene is TRBJ2-7, the V gene TRBV5-1, with D perhaps matching TRBD1 (5 bases). V dropped 0 bases and J dropped 6 bases, with 13 bases sitting between them. Germline assignment: CDR1 SGHRS and CDR2 YFSETQ. The CDR3 is 14 residues long. The CDR3 here is CASSLVDTWSEQYF. CDR3 DNA: TGCGCCAGCAGCTTGGTGGACACTTGGAGCGAGCAGTACTTC.

The chain is built from TRBV5-1 and TRBJ2-1, with TRBD1 identical over 9 bases. The ends lost 2 bases at V and 4 bases at J; junction bases unmatched: 4. Germline assignment: CDR1 SGHRS and CDR2 YFSETQ. CDR3 length: 15 residues. CDR3: CASSFGTGTYNEQFF. CDR3 sequence (DNA): TGCGCCAGCAGCTTTGGGACAGGGACTTACAATGAGCAGTTCTTC.

The J gene is TRBJ1-1, the V gene TRBV19; 8 bases line up with TRBD1. In germline, CDR1 is LNHDA, CDR2 SQIVND (reference sequence). J gave up 5 bases and V 0 bases, and 5 bases lay outside the gene matches. The CDR3 spans 15 residues. For the CDR3, the DNA is TGTGCCAGTAGTATAGAATGGACAGGGAGGACTGAAGCTTTCTTT. This encodes CASSIEWTGRTEAFF.

This chain uses TRBV13 with TRBJ1-1; tentative D call: TRBD1 (6 bases). Trimming took 4 bases from V and 4 from J, leaving 22 bases between them. Germline V lookup: CDR1 PRHDT, CDR2 FYEKMQ (reference sequence). The CDR3 has 17 residues. The CDR3 coding sequence is TGTGCCAGCAGCTCTAGTCCCCCGTACAGGGTGGCCACTGAAGCTTTCTTT. Its translation is CASSSSPPYRVATEAFF. Variable domain in full (rest from reference TRBV13 and TRBJ1-1): AAGVIQSPRHLIKEKRETATLKCYPIPRHDTVYWYQQGPGQDPQFLISFYEKMQSDKGSIPDRFSAQQFSDYHSELNMSSLELGDSALYFCASSSSPPYRVATEAFFGQGTRLTVV.

The V gene is TRBV5-1, the J gene TRBJ1-2; TRBD1 matches 9 bases. Trimming at V came to 4 bases and at J to 6 bases, leaving 10 bases not matched to a gene. Germline CDR1 is SGHRS and CDR2 is YFSETQ. This CDR3 is 15 amino acids long. The CDR3 loop reads CASSPILTGGDGYTF. The CDR3, as DNA: TGCGCCAGCAGCCCGATCCTTACAGGGGGCGATGGCTACACCTTC. Full variable domain (rest looked up from reference TRBV5-1 and TRBJ1-2): KAGVTQTPRYLIKTRGQQVTLSCSPISGHRSVSWYQQTPGQGLQFLFEYFSETQRNKGNFPGRFSGRQFSNSRSEMNVSTLELGDSALYLCASSPILTGGDGYTFGSGTRLTVV.

This chain connects TRBV10-3 to TRBJ1-2; D ambiguous. Trimming removed 3 bases at V and 4 bases at J, with 12 bases between. The CDR3 is 14 amino acids. The germline CDR1 and CDR2 sequences are ENHRY and SYGVKD. Written as DNA, the CDR3 is TGTGCCATCAGTGATGGTACGACACGCTATGGCTACACCTTC. Protein: CAISDGTTRYGYTF.

CDR3 region: CASSQGLYTEAFF. As DNA, the CDR3 is TGCGCCAGCAGCCAAGGACTTTACACTGAAGCTTTCTTT. The chain recombines TRBV4-3 with TRBJ1-1; D unresolved. The length of the CDR3 is 13 residues. V lost 1 base to trimming and J lost 3 bases, with 6 bases between them. The germline V gene encodes CDR1 LGHNA and CDR2 YSLEER.

CDR3 loop: CASSVGQGSFYGYTF. The CDR3 DNA follows: TGTGCCAGCAGCGTGGGACAGGGGTCCTTCTATGGCTACACCTTC. This chain connects TRBV9 to TRBJ1-2; 10 positions agree with TRBD1. The length of the CDR3 is 15 residues. With 2 bases clipped from V and 4 bases from J, the junction kept 5 bases outside the gene matches. Germline loops: CDR1 SGDLS, CDR2 YYNGEE.

This sequence joins TRBV5-4 and TRBJ2-2, with D tentatively TRBD1 (6 bases). Trimming cost V 2 bases and J 9 bases, with 8 bases left between them. Germline CDR1 and CDR2: SGHNT and YYREEE (reference sequence). The length of the CDR3 is 12 residues. The CDR3 spells CASSFWDRELFF. The CDR3 DNA reads as TGTGCCAGCAGCTTTTGGGACAGGGAGCTGTTTTTT.

The rearrangement links TRBV29-1 to TRBJ1-2; a possible D gene is TRBD1 (5 bases). This CDR3 has 12 amino acids. From germline, CDR1 is SQVTM and CDR2 ANQGSEA. The V and J ends lost 3 bases and 2 bases respectively, with 7 bases between them. CDR3 amino acids: CSVERGNYGYTF. CDR3 in DNA: TGCAGCGTTGAGCGGGGGAACTATGGCTACACCTTC.